These 18 T cell receptor beta chains share one sample of origin, sequenced in a study of T cells in tuberculosis listed by TCRdb under 2018. The library was built by means of the immunoSEQ multiplex PCR assay. TCRdb took this table from immuneACCESS and kept in-frame rearrangements with V and J called. Such tables lack part of the clones; where checked against another copy, unresolved V genes explain under half of the gap, and the rest is unexplained. This sample is represented by 25,000 to 35,000 clones; under 95% of them were singletons. Approximately 6.8% of the sample goes to the ten largest clones. Reading the label with the study, this specimen's time point is: new active TB diagnosis, blood taken before or within 7 days of starting treatment. Sample: PBMCs, taken at tuberculosis diagnosis. These receptor sequences come from an adult with tuberculosis.

This rearrangement joins TRBV18 to TRBJ2-5; 9 bases line up with TRBD2. Looked up from germline, CDR1 is KGHSH and CDR2 is LQKENI. With V trimmed by 6 bases and J by 3 bases, 8 bases remained unmatched. The CDR3 loop spans 15 amino acids. CDR3 protein: CASSRRRTSEETQYF. In DNA form, the CDR3 reads TGTGCCAGCTCCCGCCGGAGGACTAGCGAAGAGACCCAGTACTTC.

The chain joins TRBV6-5 to TRBJ1-2, with 10 positions matching TRBD1. V shed 6 bases and J 0 bases; nucleotides not matched to a gene: 4. CDR3 length: 15 residues. Per germline, CDR1 MNHEY and CDR2 SVGAGI. The CDR3 sequence is CASSTGQGANYGYTF. CDR3 nucleotide sequence: TGTGCCAGCAGCACCGGACAGGGGGCTAACTATGGCTACACCTTC.

This chain connects TRBV2 to TRBJ1-4; D ambiguous. V was pared by 2 bases and J by 3 bases, with 13 bases between. The CDR3 is 16 amino acids. The germline V gene has CDR1 SNHLY and CDR2 FYNNEI. The CDR3 nucleotides read TGTGCCAGCAGTGAATCTGGTCGGGTGGCTAATGAAAAACTGTTTTTT. Encoded protein: CASSESGRVANEKLFF.

The chain couples TRBV6-6 to TRBJ2-5; 10 positions match TRBD2. The CDR3 sequence is 14 residues long. The germline gives CDR1 MNHNY, CDR2 SVGAGI (reference sequence). Trimming removed 2 bases from V and 5 bases from J; junction bases left unmatched: 2. The CDR3 region is CASSYGTSVETQYF. CDR3 coding DNA: TGTGCCAGCAGTTACGGGACTAGCGTTGAGACCCAGTACTTC.

The chain has TRBV19 and TRBJ2-3, with 7 bases lining up with TRBD1. Unmatched junction bases numbered 8, after V lost 1 base and J lost 4 bases. CDR1 and CDR2 (germline): LNHDA, SQIVND (reference sequence). The CDR3 sequence is 16 residues long. The CDR3 DNA sequence: TGTGCCAGTAGTATAGGGCAGGGGGTAGGTTCAGATACGCAGTATTTT. Protein sequence: CASSIGQGVGSDTQYF.

The chain combines TRBV5-1 with TRBJ2-2, with 11 nucleotides matching TRBD2. The germline V gene encodes CDR1 SGHRS and CDR2 YFSETQ. The CDR3 contains 16 residues. The junction had 8 bases not matched to a gene; V was cut back by 4 bases and J by 6 bases. This chain's CDR3 is CASSTTSGSRAGELFF. CDR3 in DNA: TGCGCCAGCAGCACCACTAGCGGGAGTCGGGCCGGGGAGCTGTTTTTT.

The chain combines TRBV5-1 with TRBJ2-1, with D unresolved. This CDR3 spans 12 amino acids. V dropped 1 base and J dropped 6 bases, with 5 bases sitting between them. Looked up from germline, CDR1 is SGHRS and CDR2 is YFSETQ. For the CDR3, the DNA is TGCGCCAGCAGCTTGTCTTTCAATGAGCAGTTCTTC. Its protein is CASSLSFNEQFF.

This chain connects TRBV7-2 to TRBJ2-7; 9 bases map to TRBD2. This CDR3 region has 14 residues. The V gene end was trimmed by 4 bases and the J gene end by 3 bases; junction bases not matched to a gene: 4. CDR1 and CDR2 (germline): SGHTA, FQGNSA. CDR3 protein: CASSSLTSGYEQYF. The CDR3 coding sequence is TGTGCCAGCAGCTCATTGACTAGCGGCTACGAGCAGTACTTC.

The CDR3 here is CASSQKNEKLFF. Written as DNA, the CDR3 is TGTGCCAGCAGCCAGAAGAATGAAAAACTGTTTTTT. The chain links TRBV6-7 to TRBJ1-4; D not resolved. TRBV6-7 is identified as an open reading frame with a role that is uncertain. V was cut by 6 bases and J by 5 bases, with 7 bases left in between. The CDR3 length is 12 residues.

Concerning this clone: A read error may produce the germline difference seen at one junction end. The CDR3 loop is CASSLRSGAEIF. The CDR3 DNA reads as TGTGCCAGCAGTCTAAGGAGCGGGGCCGAGATCTTC. This chain uses TRBV27 with TRBJ2-7; 7 nucleotides align to TRBD2. Germline V CDR1 and CDR2: MNHEY, SMNVEV (reference sequence). The CDR3 is 12 amino acids.

This chain uses TRBV6-1 with TRBJ2-6; D is perhaps TRBD2 (5 bases). V was clipped by 4 bases and J by 4 bases, with 14 bases between them. Germline CDR1 MNHNS, CDR2 SASEGT. The CDR3 has 16 residues. CDR3 DNA: TGTGCCAGCAGTGGTCAACTAGGGTCCGGGGCCAACGTCCTGACTTTC. Translation: CASSGQLGSGANVLTF.

The chain employs TRBV5-1 and TRBJ2-7; 8 bases are a match to TRBD1. Trimming cost V 4 bases and J 0 bases; bases outside gene matches: 6. This CDR3 region has 15 residues. The germline V gene encodes CDR1 SGHRS and CDR2 YFSETQ. The CDR3 sequence: CASSPRTGSSYEQYF. For the CDR3, the DNA is TGCGCCAGCAGCCCGAGGACAGGGAGCTCCTACGAGCAGTACTTC.

This rearrangement joins TRBV18 to TRBJ1-2; 9 bases align to TRBD1. The CDR3 is 13 residues long. The ends lost 6 bases at V and 8 bases at J; junction bases unmatched: 7. Germline assignment: CDR1 KGHSH and CDR2 LQKENI. CDR3 residues: CASSSGQGWGYTF. The CDR3 nucleotides read TGTGCCAGCTCTTCTGGACAGGGGTGGGGCTACACCTTC.

This rearrangement joins TRBV7-8 to TRBJ2-1, with TRBD1 as a possible D gene (6 bases). Germline V gene data show CDR1 as SGHVS and CDR2 as FQNEAQ. V was cut by 0 bases and J by 10 bases, with 10 bases left in between. The CDR3 has 13 residues. CDR3 protein: CASSLAPRGEQFF. The CDR3 nucleotides are TGTGCCAGCAGCTTAGCCCCTAGGGGGGAGCAGTTCTTC.

The rearrangement uses TRBV29-1 and TRBJ2-5; TRBD1 agrees at 10 bases. The ends lost 8 bases at V and 4 bases at J; junction bases unmatched: 7. Germline CDR1 SQVTM, CDR2 ANQGSEA. This CDR3 contains 13 residues. The CDR3: CSLGQGNGETQYF. The CDR3 DNA follows: TGCAGCCTGGGACAGGGGAATGGAGAGACCCAGTACTTC. Using reference TRBV29-1 and TRBJ2-5 for the parts outside the CDR3, the full variable domain is SAVISQKPSRDICQRGTSLTIQCQVDSQVTMMFWYRQQPGQSLTLIATANQGSEATYESGFVIDKFPISRPNLTFSTLTVSNMSPEDSSIYLCSLGQGNGETQYFGPGTRLLVL.

The chain combines TRBV7-3 with TRBJ2-6; 7 nucleotides match TRBD1. V dropped 10 bases and J dropped 0; count of bases not matched to a gene: 12. The CDR3 extends over 17 amino acids. Germline values: CDR1 SGHTA, CDR2 FQGTGA. The CDR3: CATSRQGIVSGANVLTF. Here the CDR3 DNA reads TGTGCCACCTCTCGACAGGGAATAGTCTCTGGGGCCAACGTCCTGACTTTC.

On this clone itself: At one end, the junction sequence differs from germline, possibly due to a read error. The genes are TRBV11-2 and TRBJ2-2, with 7 bases that match TRBD1. CDR1 is SGHAT, CDR2 FQNNGV, per germline. The CDR3 is 15 residues long. CDR3 in amino acids: CASSPDRANTEELFF. The CDR3 bases are TGTGCCAGCAGTCCTGACAGGGCGAACACCGAGGAGCTGTTTTTT.

This rearrangement joins TRBV7-2 to TRBJ1-4; D ambiguous. The CDR3 has 13 amino acids. V was pared by 4 bases and J by 7 bases, with 10 bases between. Germline V gives CDR1 SGHTA, CDR2 FQGNSA. CDR3 sequence reads: CASSSGRGEKLFF. CDR3 in DNA: TGTGCCAGCAGCTCGGGCCGGGGTGAAAAACTGTTTTTT.